The rows below give T cell receptor beta chains drawn from one sample of a study of blood T cell repertoires in COVID-19. Clones were sequenced by immunoSEQ multiplex PCR, and TCRdb holds only the in-frame ones, with some missing. The sample has 68,000 or so clones, 87% seen once. Sequences were obtained from peripheral blood. These receptors came from a woman in her fifties or sixties with COVID-19, enrolled during active disease. The conserved cysteine and the conserved F or W are not part of the CDR3 here. The listing skips clone size in some rows; elsewhere it reads once, few, many or a size class.

abundance,v_gene,CDR3aa
.,TRBV7-2,ASSLWGGRGNTEAF
.,TRBV10-2,ASSDGTGLNSPLH
.,TRBV5-1,ASSWGTGGGGYT
.,TRBV20-1,SASLLAGASEQY
.,TRBV4-1,ASSHPGQGIYEQY
.,TRBV3-1/TRBV3-2,ASIASSGTGEQF
.,TRBV5-4,ASSSLVGRRSYNEQF
few,TRBV7-6,ASSPGLGVQYEQY
.,TRBV5-1,ASIGGTNTGELF
.,TRBV29-1,SVKFREYTEAF